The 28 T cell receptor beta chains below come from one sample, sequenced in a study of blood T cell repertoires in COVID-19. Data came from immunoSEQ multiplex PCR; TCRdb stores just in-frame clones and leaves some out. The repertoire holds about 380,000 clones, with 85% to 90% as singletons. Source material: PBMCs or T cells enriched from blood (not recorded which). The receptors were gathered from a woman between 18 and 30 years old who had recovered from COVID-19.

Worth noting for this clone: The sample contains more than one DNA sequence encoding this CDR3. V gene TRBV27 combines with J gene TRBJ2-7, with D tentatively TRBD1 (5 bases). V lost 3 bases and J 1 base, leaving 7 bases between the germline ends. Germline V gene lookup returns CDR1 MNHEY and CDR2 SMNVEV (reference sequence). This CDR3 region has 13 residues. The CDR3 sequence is CASSLQGSYEQYF. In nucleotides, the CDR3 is TGTGCCAGCAGTTTGCAGGGTTCCTACGAGCAGTACTTC.

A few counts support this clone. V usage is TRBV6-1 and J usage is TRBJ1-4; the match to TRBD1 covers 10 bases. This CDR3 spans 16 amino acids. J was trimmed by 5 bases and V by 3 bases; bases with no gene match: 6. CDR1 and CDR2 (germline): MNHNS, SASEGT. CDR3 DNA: TGTGCCAGCAGTGAGCTTCCGGGACAGGGGAATGAAAAACTGTTTTTT. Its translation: CASSELPGQGNEKLFF.

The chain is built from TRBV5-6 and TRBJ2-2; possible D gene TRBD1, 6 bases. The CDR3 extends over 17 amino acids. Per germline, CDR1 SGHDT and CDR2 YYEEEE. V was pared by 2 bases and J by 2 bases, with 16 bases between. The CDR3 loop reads CASSFSGTHTNTGELFF. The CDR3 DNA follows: TGTGCCAGCAGCTTTTCCGGGACACACACAAACACCGGGGAGCTGTTTTTT.

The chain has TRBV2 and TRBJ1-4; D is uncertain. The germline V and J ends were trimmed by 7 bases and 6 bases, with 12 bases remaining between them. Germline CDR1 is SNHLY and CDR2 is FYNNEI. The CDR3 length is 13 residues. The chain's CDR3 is CASTPREDEKLFF. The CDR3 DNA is TGTGCCAGCACACCCCGAGAGGATGAAAAACTGTTTTTT.

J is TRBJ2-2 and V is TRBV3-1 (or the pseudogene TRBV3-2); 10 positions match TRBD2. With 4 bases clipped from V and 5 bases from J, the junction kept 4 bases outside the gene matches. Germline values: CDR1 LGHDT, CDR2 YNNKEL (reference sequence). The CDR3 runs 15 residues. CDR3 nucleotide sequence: TGTGCCAGCAGCCTAAGCGGGGGGGCTACCGGGGAGCTGTTTTTT. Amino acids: CASSLSGGATGELFF.

The CDR3 is CASSSRTVYEQYF. The DNA of the CDR3 is TGTGCCAGCAGCTCACGGACAGTTTACGAGCAGTACTTC. The chain joins TRBV11-2 to TRBJ2-7, with D perhaps TRBD1 (6 bases). The CDR3 sequence is 13 residues long. Trimming left V 4 bases short and J 4 bases short, with 11 bases between. Germline CDR1 and CDR2: SGHAT and FQNNGV.

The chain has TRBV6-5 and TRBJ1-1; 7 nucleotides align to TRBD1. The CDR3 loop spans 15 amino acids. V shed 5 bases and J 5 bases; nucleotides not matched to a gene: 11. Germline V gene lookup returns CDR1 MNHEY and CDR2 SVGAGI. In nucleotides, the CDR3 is TGTGCCAGCAGTCGACAGACAGGGTATGGGACTGAAGCTTTCTTT. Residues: CASSRQTGYGTEAFF.

The CDR3 nucleotides read TGTGCCAGCAGCGCCCGGGACATCCTTAATGAAAAACTGTTTTTT. Its translation is CASSARDILNEKLFF. This chain links TRBV9 with TRBJ1-4; D is possibly TRBD1 (6 bases). Per germline, CDR1 SGDLS and CDR2 YYNGEE. V gave up 3 bases and J gave up 4 bases, with 13 bases separating them. This CDR3 is 15 amino acids long.

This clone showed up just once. The CDR3 spells CASSPSPREKLFF. For the CDR3, the DNA is TGCGCCAGCAGCCCGAGCCCCAGGGAAAAACTGTTTTTT. V and J are TRBV5-1 and TRBJ1-4; D is unclear. The CDR3 extends over 13 amino acids. In germline, CDR1 is SGHRS, CDR2 YFSETQ. Trimming stripped 4 bases from V and 8 bases from J, with 12 bases between.

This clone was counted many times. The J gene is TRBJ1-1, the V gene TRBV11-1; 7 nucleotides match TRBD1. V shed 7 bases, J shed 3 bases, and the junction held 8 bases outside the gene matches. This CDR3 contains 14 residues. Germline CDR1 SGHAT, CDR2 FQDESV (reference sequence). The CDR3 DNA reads TGTGCCAGCACCTTGCAAAGGGGGCACACTGAAGCTTTCTTT. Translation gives CASTLQRGHTEAFF. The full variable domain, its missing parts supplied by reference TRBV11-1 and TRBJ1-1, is EAEVAQSPRYKITEKSQAVAFWCDPISGHATLYWYRQILGQGPELLVQFQDESVVDDSQLPKDRFSAERLKGVDSTLKIQPAELGDSAMYLCASTLQRGHTEAFFGQGTRLTVV.

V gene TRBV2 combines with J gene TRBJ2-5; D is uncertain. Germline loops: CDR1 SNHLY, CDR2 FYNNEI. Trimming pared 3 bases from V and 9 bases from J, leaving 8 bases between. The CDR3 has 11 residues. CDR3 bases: TGTGCCAGCAGTGACTTTTCCCCCCAGTACTTC. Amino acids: CASSDFSPQYF.

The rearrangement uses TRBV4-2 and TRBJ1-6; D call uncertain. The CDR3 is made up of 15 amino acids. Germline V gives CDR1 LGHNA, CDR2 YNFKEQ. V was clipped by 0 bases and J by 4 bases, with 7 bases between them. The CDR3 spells CASSQEELYNSPLHF. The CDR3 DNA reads TGTGCCAGCAGCCAAGAAGAGCTATATAATTCACCCCTCCACTTT.

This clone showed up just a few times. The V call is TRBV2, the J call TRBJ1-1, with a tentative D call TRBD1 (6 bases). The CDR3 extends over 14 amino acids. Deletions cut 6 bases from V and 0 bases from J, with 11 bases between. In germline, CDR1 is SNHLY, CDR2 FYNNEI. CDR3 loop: CASRRQAMNTEAFF. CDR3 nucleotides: TGTGCCAGCAGAAGACAGGCGATGAACACTGAAGCTTTCTTT.

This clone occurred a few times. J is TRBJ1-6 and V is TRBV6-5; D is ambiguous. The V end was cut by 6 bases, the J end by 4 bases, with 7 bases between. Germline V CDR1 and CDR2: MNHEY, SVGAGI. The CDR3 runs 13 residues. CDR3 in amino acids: CASRVQYNSPLHF. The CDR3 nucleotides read TGTGCCAGCAGAGTTCAGTATAATTCACCCCTCCACTTT.

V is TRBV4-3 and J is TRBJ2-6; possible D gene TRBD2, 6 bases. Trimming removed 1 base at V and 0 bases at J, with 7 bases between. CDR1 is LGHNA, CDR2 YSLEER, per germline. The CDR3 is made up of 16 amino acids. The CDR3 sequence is CASSQGRGSGANVLTF. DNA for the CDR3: TGCGCCAGCAGCCAAGGGAGGGGCTCTGGGGCCAACGTCCTGACTTTC.

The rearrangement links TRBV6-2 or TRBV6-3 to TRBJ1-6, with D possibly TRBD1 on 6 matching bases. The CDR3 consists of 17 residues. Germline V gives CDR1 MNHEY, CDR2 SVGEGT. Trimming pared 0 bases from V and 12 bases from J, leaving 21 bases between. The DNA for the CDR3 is TGTGCCAGCAGTTACTCGAACGCAGGGGTGGGCCAAGGACCCCTCCACTTT. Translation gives CASSYSNAGVGQGPLHF.

Here the CDR3 DNA reads TGTGCCAGCAGCCCCAATTGGTCAAGCGGGGACGCAGATACGCAGTATTTT. This encodes CASSPNWSSGDADTQYF. The rearrangement uses TRBV4-2 and TRBJ2-3; 7 bases map to TRBD2. V lost 4 bases, J lost 4 bases, and 14 bases stayed unmatched. Looked up from germline, CDR1 is LGHNA and CDR2 is YNFKEQ. CDR3 length: 17 residues.

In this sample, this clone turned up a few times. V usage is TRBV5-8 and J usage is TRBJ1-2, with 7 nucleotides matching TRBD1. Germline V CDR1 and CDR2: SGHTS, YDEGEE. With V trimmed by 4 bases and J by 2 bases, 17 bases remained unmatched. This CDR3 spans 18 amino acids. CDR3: CASSPVGPRRDSNYGYTF. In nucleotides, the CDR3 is TGTGCCAGCAGCCCCGTGGGGCCCCGTCGGGACAGCAACTATGGCTACACCTTC.

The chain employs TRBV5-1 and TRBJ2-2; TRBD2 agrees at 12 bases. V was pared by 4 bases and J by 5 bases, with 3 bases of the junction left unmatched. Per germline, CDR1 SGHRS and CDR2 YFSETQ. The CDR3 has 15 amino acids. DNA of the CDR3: TGCGCCAGCAGCGGACTAGCGGGGAAAACCGGGGAGCTGTTTTTT. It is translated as CASSGLAGKTGELFF.

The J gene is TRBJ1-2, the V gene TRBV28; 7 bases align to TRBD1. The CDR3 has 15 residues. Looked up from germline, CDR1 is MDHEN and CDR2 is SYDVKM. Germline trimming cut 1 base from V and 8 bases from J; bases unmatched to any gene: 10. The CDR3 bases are TGTGCCAGCAGTTTATTCCAAGGAGTAGGGGGCGGCTACACCTTC. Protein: CASSLFQGVGGGYTF.

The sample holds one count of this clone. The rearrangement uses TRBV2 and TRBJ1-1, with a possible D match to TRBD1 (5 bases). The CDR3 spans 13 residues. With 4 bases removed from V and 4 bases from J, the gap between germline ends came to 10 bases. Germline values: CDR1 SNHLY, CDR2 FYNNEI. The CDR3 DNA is TGTGCCAGCAGTGGCGGGGCCGGCACTGAAGCTTTCTTT. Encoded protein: CASSGGAGTEAFF.

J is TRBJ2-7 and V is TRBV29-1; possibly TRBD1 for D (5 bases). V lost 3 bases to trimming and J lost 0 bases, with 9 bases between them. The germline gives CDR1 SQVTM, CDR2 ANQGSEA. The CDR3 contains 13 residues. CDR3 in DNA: TGCAGCGTTGACAGGGATAACTCCTACGAGCAGTACTTC. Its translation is CSVDRDNSYEQYF.

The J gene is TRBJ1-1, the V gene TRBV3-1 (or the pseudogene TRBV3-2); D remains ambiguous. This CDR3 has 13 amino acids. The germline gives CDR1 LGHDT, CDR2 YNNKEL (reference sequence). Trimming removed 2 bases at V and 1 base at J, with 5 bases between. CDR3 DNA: TGTGCCAGCAGCCAACCGGGGAACACTGAAGCTTTCTTT. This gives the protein CASSQPGNTEAFF.

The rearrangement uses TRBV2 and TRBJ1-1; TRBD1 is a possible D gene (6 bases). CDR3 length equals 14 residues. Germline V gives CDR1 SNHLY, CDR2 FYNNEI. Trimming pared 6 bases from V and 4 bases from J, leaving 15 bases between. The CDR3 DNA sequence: TGTGCCAGCAGCGAGGGGGGGTCCGCCACTGAAGCTTTCTTT. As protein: CASSEGGSATEAFF.

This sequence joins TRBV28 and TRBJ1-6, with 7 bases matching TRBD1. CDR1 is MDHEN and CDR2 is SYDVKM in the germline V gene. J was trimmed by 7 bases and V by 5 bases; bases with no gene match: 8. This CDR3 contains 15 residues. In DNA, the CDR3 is TGTGCCAGCAGTCTGGGAGACAGGGCCAATTCACCCCTCCACTTT. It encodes CASSLGDRANSPLHF.

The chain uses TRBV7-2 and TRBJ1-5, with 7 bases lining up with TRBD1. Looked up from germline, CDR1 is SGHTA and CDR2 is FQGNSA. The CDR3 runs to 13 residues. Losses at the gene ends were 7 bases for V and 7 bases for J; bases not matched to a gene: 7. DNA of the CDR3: TGTGCCAGCACCTCGGGACAGAAGCAGCCCCAGCATTTT. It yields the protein CASTSGQKQPQHF.

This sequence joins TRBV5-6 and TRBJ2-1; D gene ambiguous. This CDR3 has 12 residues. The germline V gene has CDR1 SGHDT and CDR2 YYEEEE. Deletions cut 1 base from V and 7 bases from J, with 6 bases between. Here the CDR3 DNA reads TGTGCCAGCAGCTTGCTACTAAATGAGCAGTTCTTC. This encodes CASSLLLNEQFF.

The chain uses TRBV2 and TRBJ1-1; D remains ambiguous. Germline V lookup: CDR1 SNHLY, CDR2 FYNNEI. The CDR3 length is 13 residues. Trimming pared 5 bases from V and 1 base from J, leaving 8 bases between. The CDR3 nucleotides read TGTGCCAGCAGTAAGACACCGAACACTGAAGCTTTCTTT. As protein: CASSKTPNTEAFF.